This TCR beta chain stems from a study of blood T cell repertoires in COVID-19. On the study more broadly: COVID-19 samples from acute and convalescent phases originated in the United States, Italy and Spain.

Clinical histories supplied by participants themselves formed the basis of cohort assignment. Either two negative PCRs, clearance, or symptom resolution qualified Cohort 3 donors as recovered. Authors' analysis steps: Amplification of reference gene primers provided the estimated nucleated cell counts. Here immunoSEQ multiplex PCR was the method, and the copy in TCRdb shows in-frame clones only, minus some. Clone size and the V and J calls come from that table; the DNA yielded D and trimming. This table has around 140,000 clones, around 80% appearing once. The sequenced sample consisted of PBMCs or T cells enriched from blood (not recorded which). The source of this sequence is a woman between 50 and 59 years old who had recovered from COVID-19.

CDR3: CASSEAGTGGYGYTF. In DNA, the CDR3 is TGTGCCAGCAGTGAAGCGGGAACAGGGGGCTATGGCTACACCTTC. The V call is TRBV6-1, the J call TRBJ1-2; 8 bases match TRBD1. This CDR3 comprises 15 residues. Germline V gives CDR1 MNHNS, CDR2 SASEGT. The ends lost 0 bases at V and 4 bases at J; junction bases unmatched: 4.